Following are 8 T cell receptor beta chains from one sample sequenced in a study of long-term antiretroviral therapy in people with HIV. Run at survey level, the immunoSEQ assay was version v3.0. TCRdb's copy holds only in-frame clones and misses some; the assay was immunoSEQ multiplex PCR. The data contain under 45,000 clones, around four fifths of them singletons. Specimen: unsorted PBMCs, collected 1 year after starting antiretroviral therapy. The receptors shown here come from a man between 18 and 35 years old with HIV.

This chain links TRBV6-5 with TRBJ1-1; 7 bases line up with TRBD1. V was pared by 6 bases and J by 1 base, with 5 bases of the junction left unmatched. Germline V gives CDR1 MNHEY, CDR2 SVGAGI. CDR3 length: 14 amino acids. In DNA form, the CDR3 reads TGTGCCAGCAGGAGGGACAGCCAGAACACTGAAGCTTTCTTT. This gives the protein CASRRDSQNTEAFF.

V is TRBV9 and J is TRBJ2-7; tentatively, D is TRBD1 (7 bases). The CDR3 sequence is 14 residues long. V lost 4 bases and J 6 bases, leaving 17 bases between the germline ends. The V gene's germline CDR1 is SGDLS and CDR2 YYNGEE. The CDR3 bases are TGTGCCAGCAGCACGGAGGGGGCCCGGGGCGAGCAGTACTTC. It translates to CASSTEGARGEQYF.

The chain couples TRBV19 to TRBJ1-4; 9 bases align to TRBD1. The CDR3 runs to 15 residues. Unmatched junction bases numbered 10, after V lost 10 bases and J lost 4 bases. Germline CDR1 and CDR2: LNHDA and SQIVND (reference sequence). CDR3 sequence reads: CATSMDRGNNEKLFF. As DNA, the CDR3 is TGTGCCACCTCGATGGACAGGGGAAATAATGAAAAACTGTTTTTT.

J is TRBJ2-3 and V is TRBV7-9; possible D gene TRBD2, 6 bases. Germline loops: CDR1 SEHNR, CDR2 FQNEAQ (reference sequence). This CDR3 is 13 amino acids long. V shed 5 bases and J shed 5 bases, with 11 bases lying between them. The CDR3 sequence is CASSQWRGDTQYF. In DNA form, the CDR3 reads TGTGCCAGCAGCCAATGGAGGGGAGATACGCAGTATTTT. Full variable domain (remainder filled in from reference TRBV7-9 and TRBJ2-3): DTGVSQNPRHKITKRGQNVTFRCDPISEHNRLYWYRQTLGQGPEFLTYFQNEAQLEKSRLLSDRFSAERPKGSFSTLEIQRTEQGDSAMYLCASSQWRGDTQYFGPGTRLTVL.

The chain links TRBV6-1 to TRBJ2-1, with 7 bases lining up with TRBD1. V shed 3 bases and J 7 bases; nucleotides not matched to a gene: 6. The length of the CDR3 is 14 residues. Germline assignment: CDR1 MNHNS and CDR2 SASEGT. The CDR3 region is CASSEWGQTNEQFF. As DNA, the CDR3 is TGTGCCAGCAGTGAGTGGGGACAGACGAATGAGCAGTTCTTC.

This clone has only one observation. This CDR3 is CSVTLVGTSRRNEQFF. The CDR3 nucleotides are TGCAGCGTCACTCTTGTGGGGACTAGCAGAAGAAATGAGCAGTTCTTC. V usage is TRBV29-1 and J usage is TRBJ2-1; 9 positions agree with TRBD2. Germline values: CDR1 SQVTM, CDR2 ANQGSEA. J gave up 7 bases and V 6 bases, and 16 bases lay outside the gene matches. The CDR3 runs to 16 residues.

This clone appeared a few times. DNA for the CDR3: TGTGCCAGTGGCCCCGGGACAGGGGCCTACGAGCAGTACTTC. It encodes CASGPGTGAYEQYF. The chain uses TRBV19 and TRBJ2-7; 10 positions agree with TRBD1. The CDR3 spans 14 residues. V was pared by 8 bases and J by 2 bases, with 6 bases of the junction left unmatched. Germline V gene sequence: CDR1 LNHDA, CDR2 SQIVND (reference sequence).

The chain has TRBV5-6 and TRBJ2-5, with a possible D match to TRBD1 (6 bases). The CDR3 is made up of 15 amino acids. Deletions cut 1 base from V and 2 bases from J, with 12 bases between. The V gene's germline CDR1 is SGHDT and CDR2 YYEEEE. CDR3: CASSLSPTGQETQYF. CDR3 DNA: TGTGCCAGCAGCTTGTCTCCCACAGGGCAAGAGACCCAGTACTTC.